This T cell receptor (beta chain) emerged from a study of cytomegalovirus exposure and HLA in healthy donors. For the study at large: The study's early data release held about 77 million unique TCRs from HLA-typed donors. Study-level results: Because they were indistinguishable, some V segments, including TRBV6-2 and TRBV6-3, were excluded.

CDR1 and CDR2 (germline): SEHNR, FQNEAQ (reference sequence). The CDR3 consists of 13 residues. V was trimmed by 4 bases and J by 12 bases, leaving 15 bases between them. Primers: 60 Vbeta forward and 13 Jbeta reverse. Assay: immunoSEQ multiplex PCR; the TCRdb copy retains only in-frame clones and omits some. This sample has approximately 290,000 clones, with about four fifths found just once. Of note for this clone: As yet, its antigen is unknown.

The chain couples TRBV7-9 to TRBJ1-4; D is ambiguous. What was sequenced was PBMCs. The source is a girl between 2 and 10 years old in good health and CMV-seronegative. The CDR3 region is CASSSGERKELFF. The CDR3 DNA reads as TGTGCCAGCAGCTCCGGGGAAAGGAAGGAACTGTTTTTT. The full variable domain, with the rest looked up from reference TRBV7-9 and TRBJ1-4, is DTGVSQNPRHKITKRGQNVTFRCDPISEHNRLYWYRQTLGQGPEFLTYFQNEAQLEKSRLLSDRFSAERPKGSFSTLEIQRTEQGDSAMYLCASSSGERKELFFGSGTQLSVL.